The next 4 T cell receptor beta chains were all read from a single sample in a study of blood T cell repertoires in COVID-19. Here immunoSEQ multiplex PCR was the method, and the copy in TCRdb shows in-frame clones only, minus some. The sample has about 200,000 clones; about 86% are singletons. The source material was peripheral blood. The origin of the receptors is a woman aged 45-65 years with acute or convalescent COVID-19.

J is TRBJ1-3 and V is TRBV27; maybe TRBD1 (6 bases). In germline, CDR1 is MNHEY, CDR2 SMNVEV (reference sequence). V lost 4 bases to trimming and J lost 3 bases, with 10 bases between them. This CDR3 spans 14 amino acids. The CDR3 protein is CASSSTGLGNTIYF. The CDR3 DNA sequence: TGTGCCAGCAGTTCTACAGGGCTTGGAAACACCATATATTTT.

The chain employs TRBV4-2 and TRBJ2-6; D is undetermined. Trimming took off 0 bases at V and 1 base at J, with 7 bases between the two ends. Germline V lookup: CDR1 LGHNA, CDR2 YNFKEQ. The CDR3 is 16 residues long. CDR3 DNA sequence: TGTGCCAGCAGCCAAGAAACCGGTTCTGGGGCCAACGTCCTGACTTTC. Encoded protein: CASSQETGSGANVLTF.

The J gene is TRBJ1-1, the V gene TRBV5-1; D gene uncertain. The CDR3 totals 13 residues. In germline, CDR1 is SGHRS, CDR2 YFSETQ. V was clipped by 0 bases and J by 2 bases, with 5 bases between them. CDR3 residues: CASSLGSNTEAFF. The CDR3 DNA is TGCGCCAGCAGCTTGGGTAGCAACACTGAAGCTTTCTTT.

The chain combines TRBV5-1 with TRBJ1-6, with D possibly TRBD1 on 6 matching bases. The CDR3 contains 16 residues. CDR1 is SGHRS, CDR2 YFSETQ, per germline. V lost 3 bases to trimming and J lost 5 bases, with 15 bases between them. CDR3 coding DNA: TGCGCCAGCAGCTCCTCCGGGACATTAAATAATTCACCCCTCCACTTT. Its translation is CASSSSGTLNNSPLHF.